This TCR beta chain was sequenced for a study of tumor-infiltrating lymphocytes in primary liver carcinoma. The investigators made TCR beta cDNA from around 530 ng total RNA, using a constant-region primer. For TCR beta, libraries were produced by three nested multiplex PCR rounds using slightly modified ARM-PCR. A C-beta reverse primer and TRBV1-TRBV30 forward primers served in each of the first two PCR rounds, at ten to eleven cycles apiece. MiXCR, run by TCRdb on the multiplex PCR reads, gives a single entry per CDR3 protein. The top ten hold about 43% of the sample, which has about 19,000 distinct CDR3 sequences, roughly three quarters seen once. Notes on this clonotype: No conserved phenylalanine or tryptophan is present at the end of the CDR3, so a read error is the likely explanation.

In germline, CDR1 is MGHRA, CDR2 YSYEKL. The CDR3 sequence is 13 residues long. Starting material for RNA and DNA co-extraction consisted of roughly 17-31 mg of unsorted bulk tissue. The source is a woman aged 25 to 45 with primary liver carcinoma and hepatitis B virus infection. The specimen sequenced was liver tumor tissue from sampling region 4. The subset denotes: tumor region T4, right-lateral pole. The chain combines TRBV4-1 with TRBJ2-2; D perhaps matches TRBD1 (5 bases). CDR3 loop: CASSQGQGGELFS. The CDR3 nucleotides are TGTGCCAGTAGCCAAGGACAAGGCGGGGAGCTGTTTTCT.